The next 18 T cell receptor beta chains were all read from a single sample in a study of regulatory T cells in long-lasting Graves disease. Combining iRepertoire HTBI primers with Arm-PCR of CDR3 regions, the authors built TCR beta libraries. TCRdb re-called the multiplex PCR reads with MiXCR, one entry per CDR3 protein. Among hundreds of thousands of distinct CDR3 sequences listed, 16% were seen once. As to time point: newly diagnosed GD, antithyroid drugs for less than 3 months. Isolated PBMC RNA provided the starting material for the TCR library. These data were also reused for a study on T cells in Graves' hyperthyroidism and ophthalmopathy.

Source: peripheral blood mononuclear cells (PBMCs), taken at new diagnosis, from a patient treated with antithyroid drugs. The receptors shown here come from a man between 35 and 55 years old with Graves disease.

This clonotype was picked up many times. The V and J genes are TRBV2 and TRBJ2-4, with D tentatively TRBD2 (6 bases). Germline CDR1 SNHLY, CDR2 FYNNEI. V was trimmed by 0 bases and J by 7 bases, leaving 13 bases between them. CDR3 length: 15 amino acids. The CDR3 coding sequence is TGTGCCAGCAGTGAAGCCCGCGGGGCCGGGAACATTCAGTACTTC. This encodes CASSEARGAGNIQYF.

The chain joins TRBV18 to TRBJ1-2; D is possibly TRBD1 (5 bases). V lost 3 bases, J lost 5 bases, and 19 bases lay in between. Germline V CDR1 and CDR2: KGHSH, LQKENI. The CDR3 runs to 16 residues. CDR3 DNA sequence: TGTGCCAGCTCACCGGTGGACTGGTATGGGGGGTATGGCTACACCTTC. Protein: CASSPVDWYGGYGYTF. The full variable domain, rest sourced from reference TRBV18 and TRBJ1-2, is NAGVMQNPRHLVRRRGQEARLRCSPMKGHSHVYWYRQLPEEGLKFMVYLQKENIIDESGMPKERFSAEFPKEGPSILRIQQVVRGDSAAYFCASSPVDWYGGYGYTFGSGTRLTVV.

This clonotype was seen at least ten times. The rearrangement uses TRBV7-3 and TRBJ2-5; the D gene is possibly TRBD2 (6 bases). CDR3 length equals 21 residues. Germline V lookup: CDR1 SGHTA, CDR2 FQGTGA. V lost 1 base, J lost 0 bases, and 27 bases lay in between. CDR3: CASSLKPGWIGLEGYQETQYF. The CDR3 bases are TGTGCCAGCAGCTTAAAGCCGGGATGGATCGGATTGGAGGGCTACCAAGAGACCCAGTACTTC.

This clonotype was observed many times. The chain combines TRBV6-1 with TRBJ1-1; no clear D gene. Germline V lookup: CDR1 MNHNS, CDR2 SASEGT. Trimming stripped 2 bases from V and 5 bases from J, with 9 bases between. The CDR3 runs to 13 residues. DNA for the CDR3: TGTGCCAGCAGTGAACATGGAGTTACTGAAGCTTTCTTT. This gives the protein CASSEHGVTEAFF.

Only a few counts were recorded for this clonotype. The chain recombines TRBV4-3 with TRBJ2-3; possible D gene TRBD1, 5 bases. The V gene lost 0 bases and the J gene lost 4 bases, with 8 bases spanning the gap. The CDR3 sequence is 14 residues long. CDR1 LGHNA and CDR2 YSLEER come from the germline V gene. DNA for the CDR3: TGCGCCAGCAGCCAAGATCGGACATCAGATACGCAGTATTTT. Amino acids: CASSQDRTSDTQYF.

As for this clonotype: A single base separates this from a much larger clone, so it may be a read error. The V call is TRBV18, the J call TRBJ2-7; D remains ambiguous. The CDR3 is 15 residues long. Germline V gene lookup returns CDR1 KGHSH and CDR2 LQKENI. The V and J ends lost 3 bases and 5 bases respectively, with 17 bases between them. This CDR3 is CASSPTRIGYHEQYF. CDR3 DNA sequence: TGTGCCAGCTCACCGACTCGGATAGGGTACCACGAGCAGTACTTC.

This clonotype was detected ten times or more. This chain connects TRBV18 to TRBJ2-3; D unclear. Trimming shortened V by 3 bases and J by 2 bases, and 12 bases separated the two germline ends. Per the germline V gene, CDR1 is KGHSH and CDR2 is LQKENI. CDR3 length: 15 residues. The CDR3 protein is CASSPQPRVTDTQYF. In DNA form, the CDR3 reads TGTGCCAGCTCACCGCAACCGCGTGTCACAGATACGCAGTATTTT.

V usage is TRBV9 and J usage is TRBJ1-4; unclear D gene. Trimming took 2 bases from V and 7 from J, leaving 9 bases between them. There are 13 residues in the CDR3. CDR1 and CDR2 from the germline V gene are SGDLS and YYNGEE. In DNA form, the CDR3 reads TGTGCCAGCAGCGTCGGGCTGAGTGAAAAACTGTTTTTT. Translating gives CASSVGLSEKLFF.

This clonotype was seen ten or more times. The CDR3 loop is CASSTPGTHAYEQYF. The CDR3 coding sequence is TGTGCCAGCAGTACCCCCGGGACACATGCCTACGAGCAGTACTTC. This chain joins TRBV28 and TRBJ2-7; perhaps TRBD1 as D (6 bases). The V and J ends lost 5 bases and 2 bases respectively, with 16 bases between them. Germline V gives CDR1 MDHEN, CDR2 SYDVKM. This CDR3 contains 15 residues.

This clonotype showed up many times. V gene TRBV12-3 or TRBV12-4 combines with J gene TRBJ2-7; 10 bases map to TRBD1. The trim removed 6 bases at V and 3 bases at J, leaving 11 bases unmatched. CDR3 length equals 16 residues. The CDR3 region has the DNA TGTGCCAGCAGCACAAGCTGGACAGGGGGTCTCTACGAGCAGTACTTC. Translated, it gives CASSTSWTGGLYEQYF.

This rearrangement joins TRBV20-1 to TRBJ2-1; the D gene is possibly TRBD1 (6 bases). Near its end, the DNA agrees better with TRBJ2-5, so the J call may be wrong. This CDR3 contains 17 residues. From germline, CDR1 is DFQATT and CDR2 SNEGSKA (reference sequence). For the CDR3, the DNA is TGCAGTGCTAGAGATTTCGGTGACAGGATCGGTGGAGAGACCCAGTACTTC. It translates to CSARDFGDRIGGETQYF.

The table lists this clonotype with many counts. The chain has TRBV11-2 and TRBJ2-7; D call uncertain. The CDR3 has 14 amino acids. Trimming left V 4 bases short and J 7 bases short, with 17 bases between. Germline loops: CDR1 SGHAT, CDR2 FQNNGV. The CDR3 DNA follows: TGTGCCAGCAGCTCCATAGCCGGTTCTGTGGAGCAGTACTTC. As protein: CASSSIAGSVEQYF.

On this clonotype: This could be a read error, since a much larger clone is one nucleotide away. This chain joins TRBV11-1 and TRBJ2-3; 8 nucleotides match TRBD1. Trimming removed 1 base from V and 7 bases from J; junction bases left unmatched: 4. Germline-derived CDR1 and CDR2 are SGHAT and FQDESV (reference sequence). CDR3 size: 14 residues. The CDR3 reads CASSLDRGSHTQYF. The CDR3 DNA is TGTGCCAGCAGCTTAGACAGGGGGAGTCATACGCAGTATTTT.

This clonotype was seen many times. V is TRBV20-1 and J is TRBJ1-5; no reliable D call. V shed 5 bases and J shed 8 bases, with 7 bases lying between them. The CDR3 is 10 amino acids. Germline-derived CDR1 and CDR2 are DFQATT and SNEGSKA (reference sequence). CDR3 loop: CSAPGKPQHF. CDR3 sequence (DNA): TGCAGTGCTCCCGGGAAGCCCCAGCATTTT.

The chain couples TRBV7-9 to TRBJ2-1; perhaps TRBD1 as D (6 bases). The V and J ends lost 0 bases and 12 bases respectively, with 15 bases between them. Germline assignment: CDR1 SEHNR and CDR2 FQNEAQ (reference sequence). The CDR3 totals 14 residues. In DNA, the CDR3 is TGTGCCAGCAGCTTAGCGACAGGTGGGGGTGCGCAGTTCTTC. Protein: CASSLATGGGAQFF.

This clonotype occurred a few times. The V and J genes are TRBV7-2 and TRBJ2-7; 7 bases match TRBD1. Looked up from germline, CDR1 is SGHTA and CDR2 is FQGNSA. The junction had 11 bases not matched to a gene; V was cut back by 5 bases and J by 4 bases. This CDR3 has 15 residues. The CDR3 is CASSRPGTVSYEQYF. In DNA form, the CDR3 reads TGTGCCAGCAGCAGACCCGGGACAGTTTCTTACGAGCAGTACTTC.

The V gene is TRBV9, the J gene TRBJ2-7; 9 bases align to TRBD1. Germline-derived CDR1 and CDR2 are SGDLS and YYNGEE. V gave up 3 bases and J gave up 6 bases; unmatched junction bases: 10. The CDR3 sequence is 15 residues long. The CDR3 DNA follows: TGTGCCAGCAGCGCATCCCTGGGACAGGGAGGCGAGCAGTACTTC. It specifies CASSASLGQGGEQYF. Using reference TRBV9 and TRBJ2-7 for the parts outside the CDR3, the full variable domain is DSGVTQTPKHLITATGQRVTLRCSPRSGDLSVYWYQQSLDQGLQFLIQYYNGEERAKGNILERFSAQQFPDLHSELNLSSLELGDSALYFCASSASLGQGGEQYFGPGTRLTVT.

This clonotype was detected ten times or more. The chain couples TRBV5-1 to TRBJ2-7; D is undetermined. Germline V lookup: CDR1 SGHRS, CDR2 YFSETQ. This CDR3 has 14 amino acids. V gave up 4 bases and J gave up 6 bases, with 17 bases separating them. In DNA, the CDR3 is TGCGCCAGCAGCGCGGACCCGAACACCCTCGAGCAGTACTTC. As protein: CASSADPNTLEQYF.